In its sample, the clone carrying this TCR beta chain was seen once. Its antigen is not known. This entry comes from a study of radiotherapy plus CTLA-4 blockade in lung cancer. About the research overall: An objective response was seen in 18% of patients, and disease control in around 31%.

Assay used: immunoSEQ multiplex PCR; TCRdb lists only in-frame clones, some missing. The table records about 57,000 clones, roughly 80% of them present only once. CTLA-4 blockade with ipilimumab, together with focal radiation, was given to patients with chemo-refractory metastatic non-small-cell lung cancer. Trimming cost V 5 bases and J 5 bases, with 15 bases left between them. This CDR3 spans 14 amino acids. From germline, CDR1 is MNHEY and CDR2 SVGAGI. Study results and limitations: Researchers report tumor-derived TCR clones expanding in blood after radiotherapy plus ipilimumab.

The receptor comes from a human donor with non-small cell lung cancer who had a complete response to radiotherapy plus ipilimumab. The rearrangement joins TRBV6-5 to TRBJ1-2; D uncertain. Specimen: peripheral blood, collected from a patient treated with radiotherapy plus ipilimumab. The DNA for the CDR3 is TGTGCCAGCAGTCCACGGCGTGGAGTTTATGGCTACACCTTC. Its translation is CASSPRRGVYGYTF.